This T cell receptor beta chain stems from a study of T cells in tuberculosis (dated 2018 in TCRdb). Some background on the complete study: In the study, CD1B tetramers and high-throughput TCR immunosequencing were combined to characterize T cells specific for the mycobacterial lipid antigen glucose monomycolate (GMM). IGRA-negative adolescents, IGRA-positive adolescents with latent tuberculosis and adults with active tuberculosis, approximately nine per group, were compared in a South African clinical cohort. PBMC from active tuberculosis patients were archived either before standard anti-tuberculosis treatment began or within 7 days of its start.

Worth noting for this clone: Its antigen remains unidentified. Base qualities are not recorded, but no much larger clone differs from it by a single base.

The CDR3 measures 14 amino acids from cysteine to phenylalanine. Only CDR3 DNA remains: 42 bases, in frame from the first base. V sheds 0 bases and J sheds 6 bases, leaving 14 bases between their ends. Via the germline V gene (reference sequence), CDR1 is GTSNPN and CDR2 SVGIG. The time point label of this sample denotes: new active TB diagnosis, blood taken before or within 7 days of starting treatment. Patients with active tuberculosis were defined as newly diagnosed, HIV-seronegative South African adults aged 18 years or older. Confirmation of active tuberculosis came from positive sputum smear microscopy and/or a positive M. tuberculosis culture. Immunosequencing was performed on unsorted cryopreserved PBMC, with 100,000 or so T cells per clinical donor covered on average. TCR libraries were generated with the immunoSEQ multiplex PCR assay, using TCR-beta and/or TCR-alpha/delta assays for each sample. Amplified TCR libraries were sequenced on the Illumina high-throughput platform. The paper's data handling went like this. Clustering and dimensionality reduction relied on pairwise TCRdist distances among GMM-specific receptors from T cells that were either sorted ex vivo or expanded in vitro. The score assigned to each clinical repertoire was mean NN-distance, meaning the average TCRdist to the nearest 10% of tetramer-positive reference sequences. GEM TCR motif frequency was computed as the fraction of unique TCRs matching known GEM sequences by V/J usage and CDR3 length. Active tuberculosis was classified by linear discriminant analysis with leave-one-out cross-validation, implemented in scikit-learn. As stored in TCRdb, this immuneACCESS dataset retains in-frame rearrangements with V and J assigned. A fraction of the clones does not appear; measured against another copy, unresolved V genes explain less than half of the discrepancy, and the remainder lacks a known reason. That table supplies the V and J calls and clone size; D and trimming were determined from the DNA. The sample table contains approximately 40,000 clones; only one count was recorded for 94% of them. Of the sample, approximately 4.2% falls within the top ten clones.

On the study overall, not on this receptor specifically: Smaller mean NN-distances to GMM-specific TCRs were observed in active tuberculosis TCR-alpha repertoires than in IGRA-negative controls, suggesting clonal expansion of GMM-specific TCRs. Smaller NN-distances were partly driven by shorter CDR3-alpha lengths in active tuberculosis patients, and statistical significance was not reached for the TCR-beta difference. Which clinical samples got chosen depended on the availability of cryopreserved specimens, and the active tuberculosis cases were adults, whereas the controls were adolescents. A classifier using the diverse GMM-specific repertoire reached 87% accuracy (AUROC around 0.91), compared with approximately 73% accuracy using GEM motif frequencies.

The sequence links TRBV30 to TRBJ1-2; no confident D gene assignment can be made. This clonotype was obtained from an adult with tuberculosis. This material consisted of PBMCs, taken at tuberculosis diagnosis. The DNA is TGTGCCTGGAGTGTAAGAGCCTCTACCGATGGCTACACCTTC. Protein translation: CAWSVRASTDGYTF.